The 13 T cell receptor beta chains given below trace back to one sample, sequenced in a study of radiation and T cells in renal cell carcinoma. Assay used: immunoSEQ multiplex PCR; TCRdb lists only in-frame clones, some missing. The table shows under 35,000 clones, with 81% occurring only once. Time point: blood 4 weeks post-SBRT, at nephrectomy. As for treatment: 15 Gy SBRT to primary tumor, nephrectomy 4 weeks later. Material: blood, obtained from a patient whose treatment included radiotherapy and nephrectomy. The receptor source for this set is a man aged 55 to 70 with renal cell carcinoma.

In this sample, this clone turned up a few times. CDR3 sequence: CASSPRDENTEAFF. CDR3 nucleotide sequence: TGCGCCAGCAGCCCCCGGGACGAGAACACTGAAGCTTTCTTT. The chain joins TRBV5-1 to TRBJ1-1; a possible D gene is TRBD1 (5 bases). The CDR3 extends over 14 amino acids. Trimming shortened V by 4 bases and J by 1 base, and 11 bases separated the two germline ends. The germline gives CDR1 SGHRS, CDR2 YFSETQ.

J is TRBJ1-4 and V is TRBV29-1, with 7 nucleotides matching TRBD1. The CDR3 has 13 amino acids. CDR1 and CDR2 (germline): SQVTM, ANQGSEA. The V and J ends lost 7 bases and 8 bases, in that order; junction bases with no gene match: 10. The CDR3 sequence is CSALRDREEKLFF. The CDR3 coding sequence is TGCAGCGCTCTTCGGGACAGAGAAGAAAAACTGTTTTTT. Based on the CDR3 plus reference TRBV29-1 and TRBJ1-4, the full variable domain is SAVISQKPSRDICQRGTSLTIQCQVDSQVTMMFWYRQQPGQSLTLIATANQGSEATYESGFVIDKFPISRPNLTFSTLTVSNMSPEDSSIYLCSALRDREEKLFFGSGTQLSVL.

This clone was detected a few times. The chain uses TRBV15 and TRBJ1-2, with a tentative D call TRBD1 (5 bases). V lost 1 base and J lost 8, with 11 bases in between. Germline V lookup: CDR1 LNHNV, CDR2 YYDKDF (reference sequence). The CDR3 extends over 13 amino acids. This CDR3 is CATSRGQSSGYTF. The CDR3 bases are TGTGCCACCAGCAGAGGACAGAGCAGCGGCTACACCTTC. The entire variable domain, with the rest obtained from reference TRBV15 and TRBJ1-2, is as follows: DAMVIQNPRYQVTQFGKPVTLSCSQTLNHNVMYWYQQKSSQAPKLLFHYYDKDFNNEADTPDNFQSRRPNTSFCFLDIRSPGLGDTAMYLCATSRGQSSGYTFGSGTRLTVV.

In this sample, this clone turned up once. The V and J genes are TRBV7-9 and TRBJ2-7, with a tentative D call TRBD2 (5 bases). The ends were cut back, 1 base at V and 0 bases at J, with 13 bases in the middle. The CDR3 covers 16 residues. Germline V CDR1 and CDR2: SEHNR, FQNEAQ (reference sequence). CDR3 nucleotides: TGTGCCAGCAGCTTAGACGGCGTGGGGAGCTCCTACGAGCAGTACTTC. Translating it yields CASSLDGVGSSYEQYF.

The V gene is TRBV4-3, the J gene TRBJ2-7; 10 nucleotides line up with TRBD1. CDR3 length equals 13 residues. The germline CDR1 and CDR2 sequences are LGHNA and YSLEER. V shed 0 bases and J 9 bases; nucleotides not matched to a gene: 2. The CDR3: CASSQDRTGGQYF. CDR3 nucleotides: TGCGCCAGCAGCCAAGATAGGACAGGGGGGCAGTACTTC.

V usage is TRBV29-1 and J usage is TRBJ2-7; 9 bases are a match to TRBD2. This CDR3 comprises 13 residues. CDR1 and CDR2 (germline): SQVTM, ANQGSEA. V dropped 1 base and J dropped 6; count of bases not matched to a gene: 4. CDR3 coding DNA: TGCAGCGTTGAAGGGACTAGCGTCGGCGAGCAGTACTTC. Translated, it gives CSVEGTSVGEQYF.

This chain joins TRBV6-5 and TRBJ2-4, with a weak D call TRBD2 (6 bases). With 2 bases removed from V and 0 bases from J, the gap between germline ends came to 8 bases. The V gene's germline CDR1 is MNHEY and CDR2 SVGAGI. This CDR3 is 15 amino acids long. The CDR3 DNA reads as TGTGCCAGCAGTTACAGGGGACTAGCCAAAAACATTCAGTACTTC. Protein sequence: CASSYRGLAKNIQYF.

The chain uses TRBV15 and TRBJ1-1; D gene ambiguous. Germline CDR1 is LNHNV and CDR2 is YYDKDF (reference sequence). The ends were cut back, 1 base at V and 1 base at J, with 7 bases in the middle. CDR3 length equals 14 residues. The chain's CDR3 is CATSRGGENTEAFF. The CDR3 DNA reads TGTGCCACCAGCAGAGGTGGAGAGAACACTGAAGCTTTCTTT.

This clone has only a few counts. The chain joins TRBV29-1 to TRBJ1-1; D gene ambiguous. CDR3 length: 13 amino acids. CDR1 is SQVTM, CDR2 ANQGSEA, per germline. V was clipped by 4 bases and J by 2 bases, with 11 bases between them. The chain's CDR3 is CSVAGLGNTEAFF. DNA for the CDR3: TGCAGCGTTGCTGGACTGGGCAACACTGAAGCTTTCTTT.

The J gene is TRBJ2-5, the V gene TRBV7-2; TRBD1 might be the D (5 bases). CDR1 and CDR2 from the germline V gene are SGHTA and FQGNSA. Trimming cost V 1 base and J 4 bases, with 13 bases left between them. There are 15 residues in the CDR3. The CDR3 protein is CASSLDAGNRETQYF. For the CDR3, the DNA is TGTGCCAGCAGCTTAGATGCAGGGAATAGAGAGACCCAGTACTTC.

The chain has TRBV2 and TRBJ1-4, with D perhaps TRBD1 (5 bases). V was shortened by 11 bases and J by 7 bases, with 20 bases between the two germline ends. The CDR3 has 14 amino acids. Germline V gene sequence: CDR1 SNHLY, CDR2 FYNNEI. The CDR3 DNA sequence: TGTGCCGACGGTATGGGACTAGACGGTGAAAAACTGTTTTTT. Its protein product is CADGMGLDGEKLFF.

V gene TRBV5-1 combines with J gene TRBJ2-7; perhaps TRBD1 as D (6 bases). Between the trimmed V and J ends, which lost 0 bases and 2 bases, there was a span of 12 bases. The CDR3 loop spans 15 amino acids. Germline-derived CDR1 and CDR2 are SGHRS and YFSETQ. The CDR3 spells CASSLVAGDTYEQYF. CDR3 bases: TGCGCCAGCAGCTTGGTGGCAGGGGATACCTACGAGCAGTACTTC.

V is TRBV19 and J is TRBJ1-1, with unresolved D. V was cut by 5 bases and J by 0 bases, with 10 bases left in between. CDR1 is LNHDA and CDR2 is SQIVND in the germline V gene (reference sequence). The CDR3 contains 14 residues. DNA of the CDR3: TGTGCCAGTAGTCTGGGGAGGATGAACACTGAAGCTTTCTTT. As protein: CASSLGRMNTEAFF.